The 23 T cell receptor beta chains in this list originate from one sample, sequenced in a study of Graves' ophthalmopathy and Graves' hyperthyroidism. Scientists amplified the TCR beta CDR3 regions from RNA transcripts. An initial RT-PCR round employing HTBI primers preceded a second-round multiplex PCR. TCRdb itself ran the multiplex PCR reads through MiXCR, one entry per CDR3 protein. The sample lists 40,000 or so distinct CDR3 sequences, about 50% occurring once. Sequenced input: peripheral blood. These TCRs come from an adult woman with stable Graves' hyperthyroidism.

The V and J genes are TRBV25-1 and TRBJ1-5; D is unresolved. Germline V gene lookup returns CDR1 MGHDK and CDR2 SYGVNS. V was shortened by 5 bases and J by 1 base, with 18 bases between the two germline ends. The CDR3 has 17 amino acids. The CDR3 sequence is CASSRPRSSGSNQPQHF. The CDR3 nucleotides read TGTGCCAGCAGTAGACCCCGATCGAGCGGAAGCAATCAGCCCCAGCATTTT. Together with reference TRBV25-1 and TRBJ1-5, the CDR3 gives the full variable domain: EADIYQTPRYLVIGTGKKITLECSQTMGHDKMYWYQQDPGMELHLIHYSYGVNSTEKGDLSSESTVSRIRTEHFPLTLESARPSHTSQYLCASSRPRSSGSNQPQHFGDGTRLSIL.

The V and J genes are TRBV2 and TRBJ2-1; no clear D gene. Germline V gene sequence: CDR1 SNHLY, CDR2 FYNNEI. V gave up 7 bases and J gave up 5 bases, with 15 bases separating them. CDR3 length: 14 amino acids. The CDR3 reads CASTRERGHNEQFF. The CDR3 nucleotides are TGTGCCAGCACCCGAGAAAGAGGACACAATGAGCAGTTCTTC.

Concerning this clonotype: At one end the junction does not follow the germline gene, possibly because of a read error. The chain couples TRBV20-1 to TRBJ1-1; a possible D gene is TRBD1 (5 bases). Germline values: CDR1 DFQATT, CDR2 SNEGSKA (reference sequence). This CDR3 has 14 amino acids. CDR3 region: CGARGAGWGTEAFF. The CDR3 DNA reads TGCGGTGCTAGAGGGGCAGGGTGGGGTACTGAAGCTTTCTTT.

This chain links TRBV7-8 with TRBJ1-5; possibly TRBD1 for D (5 bases). This CDR3 has 16 residues. The germline CDR1 and CDR2 sequences are SGHVS and FQNEAQ. Between the trimmed V and J ends, which lost 0 bases and 5 bases, there was a span of 14 bases. As DNA, the CDR3 is TGTGCCAGCAGCTTAGCGGGGACTCTGAACCATCAGCCCCAGCATTTT. Encoded protein: CASSLAGTLNHQPQHF.

This clonotype was recorded at least ten times. The chain is built from TRBV10-3 and TRBJ2-7; 11 bases are shared with TRBD1. V lost 7 bases, J lost 6 bases, and 5 bases stayed unmatched. CDR3 length equals 13 residues. Germline CDR1 reads ENHRY; CDR2 reads SYGVKD. Here the CDR3 reads CAINPDRGLEQYF. The DNA of the CDR3 is TGTGCCATCAATCCGGACAGGGGGCTCGAGCAGTACTTC.

The table lists this clonotype with many counts. Without the conserved terminal phenylalanine or tryptophan, this CDR3 likely stems from a read error. The gene calls are TRBV5-1 and TRBJ2-6; a possible D gene is TRBD2 (6 bases). The V end lost 1 base, the J end lost 1 base, and 18 bases lay between the germline ends. Germline lookup yields CDR1 SGHRS and CDR2 YFSETQ. The CDR3 extends over 19 amino acids. The CDR3 loop reads CASSLPGSLPLSGANVLTL. The CDR3 nucleotides are TGCGCCAGCAGCTTGCCCGGGAGTCTCCCTCTTTCTGGGGCCAACGTCCTGACTCTC.

The sample holds many counts of this clonotype. This chain uses TRBV28 with TRBJ2-7; TRBD1 is a possible D gene (6 bases). CDR3 length: 15 amino acids. V shed 6 bases and J shed 3 bases, with 18 bases lying between them. Germline values: CDR1 MDHEN, CDR2 SYDVKM. CDR3 bases: TGTGCCAGCAGCCCGGGCCAGGGGTACTACTACGAGCAGTACTTC. As protein: CASSPGQGYYYEQYF.

The J gene is TRBJ1-3, the V gene TRBV6-6; 7 nucleotides agree with TRBD1. V shed 6 bases and J 9 bases; nucleotides not matched to a gene: 2. CDR3 length: 11 residues. CDR1 and CDR2 (germline): MNHNY, SVGAGI (reference sequence). The CDR3 here is CASRQGITIYF. CDR3 nucleotides: TGTGCCAGCAGACAGGGGATCACCATATATTTT.

The chain carries TRBV24-1 and TRBJ2-5; possibly TRBD1 for D (6 bases). With 3 bases removed from V and 5 bases from J, the gap between germline ends came to 21 bases. CDR1 is KGHDR, CDR2 SFDVKD, per germline. This CDR3 is built from 17 residues. CDR3 in amino acids: CATSDHPRAGALETQYF. The CDR3 DNA sequence: TGTGCCACCAGTGATCACCCTCGGGCAGGGGCATTGGAGACCCAGTACTTC.

This clonotype appeared many times. This chain uses TRBV27 with TRBJ1-1; TRBD1 matches at 8 bases. The CDR3 spans 12 residues. In germline, CDR1 is MNHEY, CDR2 SMNVEV (reference sequence). Trimming at V came to 5 bases and at J to 10 bases, leaving 6 bases not matched to a gene. CDR3 loop: CASSGQGMTAFF. CDR3 nucleotides: TGTGCCAGCAGTGGACAGGGAATGACAGCTTTCTTT.

The rearrangement joins TRBV11-2 to TRBJ2-5; the D gene is possibly TRBD2 (5 bases). This CDR3 has 13 residues. The germline V and J ends were trimmed by 5 bases and 0 bases, with 7 bases remaining between them. Germline V CDR1 and CDR2: SGHAT, FQNNGV. CDR3 residues: CASSGEYQETQYF. CDR3 nucleotide sequence: TGTGCCAGCAGCGGGGAGTACCAAGAGACCCAGTACTTC.

The genes are TRBV5-1 and TRBJ1-1; no definite D call. The ends were cut back, 3 bases at V and 0 bases at J, with 9 bases in the middle. The germline CDR1 and CDR2 sequences are SGHRS and YFSETQ. The CDR3 has 14 residues. CDR3 sequence reads: CASSWATLNTEAFF. The CDR3 DNA reads as TGCGCCAGCAGCTGGGCGACACTGAACACTGAAGCTTTCTTT.

Remarks on this clonotype: Lacking the conserved final phenylalanine or tryptophan, this CDR3 likely reflects a read error. The chain employs TRBV2 and TRBJ1-1, with 8 bases matching TRBD1. V was clipped by 5 bases and J by 1 base; unmatched bases: 3. The CDR3 sequence is 14 residues long. Germline V gives CDR1 SNHLY, CDR2 FYNNEI. In DNA form, the CDR3 reads TGTGCCAGCAGTCGGGGACAGGAGAACACTGAAGCTTTCCTT. The encoded protein is CASSRGQENTEAFL.

The table lists this clonotype with many counts. V usage is TRBV5-1 and J usage is TRBJ1-6; possibly TRBD1 for D (6 bases). The germline CDR1 and CDR2 sequences are SGHRS and YFSETQ. This CDR3 is built from 15 residues. V was clipped by 4 bases and J by 14 bases, with 22 bases between them. CDR3 coding DNA: TGCGCCAGCAGCCCGGACGGCAGGGGCCTACAATCCCTCCACTTT. Its translation: CASSPDGRGLQSLHF. The full variable domain, with the rest looked up from reference TRBV5-1 and TRBJ1-6, is KAGVTQTPRYLIKTRGQQVTLSCSPISGHRSVSWYQQTPGQGLQFLFEYFSETQRNKGNFPGRFSGRQFSNSRSEMNVSTLELGDSALYLCASSPDGRGLQSLHFGNGTRLTVT.

This clonotype was found many times. A much larger clone differs from this one at a single base, so this may be a read error. V is TRBV24-1 and J is TRBJ1-5, with 9 positions matching TRBD1. There are 14 residues in the CDR3. Looked up from germline, CDR1 is KGHDR and CDR2 is SFDVKD. CDR3 DNA: TGTGCCACCAGTGATGGGACAGGGTATCAGCTCCAGCATTTT. Protein sequence: CATSDGTGYQLQHF.

This clonotype was seen ten or more times. The chain combines TRBV27 with TRBJ2-5; no clear D gene. CDR1 is MNHEY and CDR2 is SMNVEV in the germline V gene (reference sequence). Trimming removed 5 bases from V and 2 bases from J, with 18 bases in between. The length of the CDR3 is 16 residues. CDR3 sequence (DNA): TGTGCCAGCAGTCCACTACCCGGACCCCCTCAAGAGACCCAGTACTTC. It encodes CASSPLPGPPQETQYF.

This sequence joins TRBV6-5 and TRBJ2-7; 12 nucleotides align to TRBD1. Germline loops: CDR1 MNHEY, CDR2 SVGAGI. CDR3 length: 14 residues. V was pared by 4 bases and J by 6 bases, with 4 bases of the junction left unmatched. In DNA, the CDR3 is TGTGCCAGCAGTTCCGGGACAGGGGGCGTCGAGCAGTACTTC. Protein: CASSSGTGGVEQYF.

The chain combines TRBV7-9 with TRBJ1-1; TRBD1 matches at 8 bases. The V segment lost 5 bases and the J segment 1 base; nucleotides outside the gene matches: 3. CDR1 and CDR2 (germline): SEHNR, FQNEAQ (reference sequence). The CDR3 consists of 14 residues. CDR3 amino acids: CASSQGQGNTEAFF. Written as DNA, the CDR3 is TGTGCCAGCAGCCAAGGACAGGGGAACACTGAAGCTTTCTTT.

This clonotype is judged medium-sized. The rearrangement uses TRBV7-9 and TRBJ1-2, with a weak D call TRBD1 (5 bases). The CDR3 has 15 residues. V was pared by 4 bases and J by 4 bases, with 16 bases between. The germline gives CDR1 SEHNR, CDR2 FQNEAQ (reference sequence). CDR3 in DNA: TGTGCCAGCAGCTCTCCGTTGGGACTCCTCTATGGCTACACCTTC. It is translated as CASSSPLGLLYGYTF.

This clonotype was detected many times. This chain uses TRBV3-1 with TRBJ1-1; a weak D match, TRBD1 (5 bases). In germline, CDR1 is LGHDT, CDR2 YNNKEL (reference sequence). V was pared by 4 bases and J by 7 bases, with 10 bases between. The CDR3 consists of 12 residues. The CDR3, as DNA: TGTGCCAGCAGCCTGGGGGGGGGTGAAGCTTTCTTT. Translating gives CASSLGGGEAFF.

The chain combines TRBV9 with TRBJ2-7, with D tentatively TRBD1 (6 bases). The CDR3 totals 14 residues. The germline CDR1 and CDR2 sequences are SGDLS and YYNGEE. Trimming stripped 4 bases from V and 3 bases from J, with 14 bases between. The DNA for the CDR3 is TGTGCCAGCAGCTTAAGGGCAGGGGACTACGAGCAGTACTTC. Translated: CASSLRAGDYEQYF.

V is TRBV20-1 and J is TRBJ2-7; 11 positions agree with TRBD2. The CDR3 covers 14 residues. Germline V lookup: CDR1 DFQATT, CDR2 SNEGSKA (reference sequence). J gave up 2 bases and V 6 bases, and 6 bases lay outside the gene matches. CDR3 sequence: CSAQPGLAAYEQYF. The CDR3 DNA reads TGCAGTGCCCAGCCGGGACTAGCGGCCTACGAGCAGTACTTC.

V gene TRBV20-1 combines with J gene TRBJ1-2; 10 nucleotides agree with TRBD1. The germline gives CDR1 DFQATT, CDR2 SNEGSKA (reference sequence). Losses at the gene ends were 1 base for V and 1 base for J; bases not matched to a gene: 9. The CDR3 loop spans 17 amino acids. CDR3 region: CSARVPGTGAGNYGYTF. For the CDR3, the DNA is TGCAGTGCTAGAGTTCCCGGGACAGGGGCCGGTAACTATGGCTACACCTTC.